The clone carrying this T cell receptor (beta chain) came up once. Using its own MiXCR run on the 5' RACE reads, TCRdb lists one record per CDR3 protein. Of under 400,000 distinct CDR3 sequences listed, 25% to 30% were seen once; the top ten hold 13%. This sample is drawn from a study of T-cell memory formation after mild COVID-19. The CDR3 is made up of 18 amino acids. Per germline, CDR1 SEHNR and CDR2 FQNEAQ (reference sequence). The V segment lost 4 bases and the J segment 4 bases; nucleotides outside the gene matches: 10. Sequencing was performed on PBMCs or a T cell subset sorted from them (not recorded which). This TCR derives from an adult woman who had mild COVID-19 (a few samples of this study predate the infection). Cell type and time point are not known. The rearrangement joins TRBV7-9 to TRBJ2-1; 13 positions match TRBD2. The CDR3 DNA reads as TGTGCCAGCAGCTCGACACGACTAGCGGGGGGCCAATACAATGAGCAGTTCTTC. Amino acid sequence: CASSSTRLAGGQYNEQFF.